The 11 T cell receptor beta chains presented below share a single source sample, sequenced in a study of early T cells in non-severe SARS-CoV-2 infection. TCRdb reprocessed the 5' RACE reads with MiXCR, giving one entry per CDR3 protein. The table records fewer than 85,000 distinct CDR3 sequences, approximately 13% of them present only once. The sequenced sample was whole blood. All receptors derive from an adult who was a healthcare worker with PCR-confirmed SARS-CoV-2 infection or an uninfected control (not recorded which).

For the CDR3, the DNA is TGTGCCAGCAGTTACACAGGGACTGGGGCCAACGTCCTGACTTTC. Its protein product is CASSYTGTGANVLTF. The rearrangement links TRBV6-5 to TRBJ2-6; maybe TRBD1 (6 bases). Germline CDR1 MNHEY, CDR2 SVGAGI. There are 15 residues in the CDR3. V was shortened by 2 bases and J by 2 bases, with 7 bases between the two germline ends.

Only a few counts were recorded for this clonotype. The chain joins TRBV6-4 to TRBJ1-4; 9 nucleotides agree with TRBD1. From germline, CDR1 is MRHNA and CDR2 SNTAGT. This CDR3 comprises 15 residues. The V segment lost 7 bases and the J segment 1 base; nucleotides outside the gene matches: 4. The CDR3 reads CASIQGQGTNEKLFF. CDR3 bases: TGTGCCAGCATACAGGGACAGGGAACTAATGAAAAACTGTTTTTT.

This clonotype was picked up a small number of times. One end of the junction varies from germline; a read error may be responsible. This chain uses TRBV2 with TRBJ2-3; D is ambiguous. The CDR3 contains 12 residues. Per germline, CDR1 SNHLY and CDR2 FYNNEI. This CDR3 is CASSERSSTEYF. The CDR3 region has the DNA TGTGCCAGCAGTGAAAGGTCGTCTACGGAGTATTTT.

The chain couples TRBV28 to TRBJ2-7, with D uncertain. CDR1 MDHEN and CDR2 SYDVKM come from the germline V gene. Trimming took 5 bases from V and 3 from J, leaving 8 bases between them. This CDR3 has 12 amino acids. The CDR3 spells CASSTPDYEQYF. CDR3 bases: TGTGCCAGCAGTACACCGGACTACGAGCAGTACTTC.

CDR3 protein: CASGLRGQYNSPLHF. CDR3 nucleotide sequence: TGTGCTAGTGGCTTGAGGGGTCAGTATAATTCACCCCTCCACTTT. The chain has TRBV12-5 and TRBJ1-6; possibly TRBD1 for D (5 bases). Germline CDR1 LGHNT, CDR2 FRNRAP. The CDR3 runs 15 residues. Trimming took off 6 bases at V and 4 bases at J, with 13 bases between the two ends.

This clonotype was counted at least ten times. This rearrangement joins TRBV5-1 to TRBJ2-7, with D possibly TRBD2 on 5 matching bases. Germline V gene sequence: CDR1 SGHRS, CDR2 YFSETQ. Trimming pared 0 bases from V and 2 bases from J, leaving 12 bases between. The CDR3 is 15 amino acids. This chain's CDR3 is CASSLADSITYEQYF. The DNA for the CDR3 is TGCGCCAGCAGCTTGGCGGACTCGATAACCTACGAGCAGTACTTC. Full variable domain (remainder filled in from reference TRBV5-1 and TRBJ2-7): KAGVTQTPRYLIKTRGQQVTLSCSPISGHRSVSWYQQTPGQGLQFLFEYFSETQRNKGNFPGRFSGRQFSNSRSEMNVSTLELGDSALYLCASSLADSITYEQYFGPGTRLTVT.

This chain connects TRBV12-3 or TRBV12-4 to TRBJ1-2; D gene ambiguous. The CDR3 is 12 amino acids. The ends were cut back, 6 bases at V and 4 bases at J, with 9 bases in the middle. CDR3 region: CASSEAGYGYTF. CDR3 bases: TGTGCCAGCAGCGAAGCCGGCTATGGCTACACCTTC.

The chain links TRBV3-1 to TRBJ2-5; unclear D gene. Germline V gene sequence: CDR1 LGHDT, CDR2 YNNKEL (reference sequence). V was pared by 0 bases and J by 5 bases, with 10 bases between. The CDR3 spans 14 residues. The CDR3 sequence is CASSQDYARETQYF. The DNA of the CDR3 is TGTGCCAGCAGCCAAGACTACGCACGTGAGACCCAGTACTTC.

The V call is TRBV20-1, the J call TRBJ2-1; 7 positions match TRBD2. CDR1 is DFQATT and CDR2 is SNEGSKA in the germline V gene (reference sequence). After removal of 0 bases from V and 0 bases from J, the junction contained 5 bases not matched to a gene. The CDR3 runs 16 residues. The CDR3 DNA is TGCAGTGCTAGAGATGGGACTATAAGCTCCTACAATGAGCAGTTCTTC. Protein: CSARDGTISSYNEQFF.

This clonotype appeared many times. V gene TRBV6-1 combines with J gene TRBJ2-2; maybe TRBD2 (6 bases). Between the trimmed V and J ends, which lost 2 bases and 4 bases, there was a span of 14 bases. CDR1 and CDR2 (germline): MNHNS, SASEGT. The CDR3 extends over 16 amino acids. The CDR3 region has the DNA TGTGCCAGCAGTGAATACGGAGGGGTGACCACCGGGGAGCTGTTTTTT. Residues: CASSEYGGVTTGELFF.

This chain uses TRBV2 with TRBJ1-4; D not resolved. This CDR3 has 12 residues. The V end lost 6 bases, the J end lost 8 bases, and 10 bases lay between the germline ends. Germline-derived CDR1 and CDR2 are SNHLY and FYNNEI. The CDR3 here is CASREQSEKLFF. As DNA, the CDR3 is TGTGCCAGCAGGGAACAGAGCGAAAAACTGTTTTTT.